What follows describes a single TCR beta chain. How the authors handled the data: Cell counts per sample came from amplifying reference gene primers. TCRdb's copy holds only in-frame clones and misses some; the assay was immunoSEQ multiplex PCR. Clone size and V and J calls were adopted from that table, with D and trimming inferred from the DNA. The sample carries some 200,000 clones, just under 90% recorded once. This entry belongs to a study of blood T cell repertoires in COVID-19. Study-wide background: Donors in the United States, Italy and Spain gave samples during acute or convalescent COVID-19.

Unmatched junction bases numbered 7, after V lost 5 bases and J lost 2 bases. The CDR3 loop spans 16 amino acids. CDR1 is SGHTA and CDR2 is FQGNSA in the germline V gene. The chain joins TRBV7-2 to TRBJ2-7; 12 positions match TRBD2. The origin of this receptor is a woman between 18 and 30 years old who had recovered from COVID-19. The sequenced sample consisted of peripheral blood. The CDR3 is CASSTIRLAGAYEQYF. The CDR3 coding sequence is TGTGCCAGCAGCACGATTAGACTAGCGGGGGCCTACGAGCAGTACTTC.